This is a list of T cell receptor beta chains from one sample in a study of post-analysis software for immune sequencing data. MiXCR, run by TCRdb on the PCR reads, gives a single entry per CDR3 protein. The sample holds a few hundred thousand distinct CDR3 sequences; less than 40% are singletons and the top ten take approximately 7.1%. The sequenced material came from blood. The receptors here all came from a girl aged 2-10 years with multiple sclerosis. The CDR3 runs from the conserved cysteine through the conserved F or W. The D gene is left open where the match is weak. Size is omitted from some rows. Given values are once, few, many or a class for expanded clones.

>-|TRBV3-1|TRBJ1-1|-
TGTGCCAGCAGTCCGTTCGGGGACACTGAAGCTTTCTTT
CASSPFGDTEAFF
>-|TRBV20-1|TRBJ2-5|-
TGCAGTGCTTCCGTCGATGAGCAGTACTTC
CSASVDEQYF
>-|TRBV12-3/TRBV12-4|TRBJ1-4|-
TGTGCCAGCAAGGGAGAAAAACCGTTTTTT
CASKGEKPFF
>-|TRBV7-2|TRBJ1-6|few
TGTGCCAGCAGCCCTCCGGGGTTTTCACCCCTCCACTTT
CASSPPGFSPLHF
>TRBD2|TRBV7-3|TRBJ2-2|-
TGTGCCAGCAGCTGGACTAGGAACACCGGGGAGCTGTTTTTT
CASSWTRNTGELFF
>-|TRBV15|TRBJ2-7|once
TGTACCACCAGCAGAGAGTGGCAAAGGGGGTACGAGCAGTACTTC
CTTSREWQRGYEQYF
>TRBD1|TRBV20-1|TRBJ1-2|-
TGCAGTGCGTACGGGACAGGGGGCTACACCTTC
CSAYGTGGYTF
>-|TRBV6-5|TRBJ2-1|few
TGTGCCAGCAGTTACGAACTCGCAGGGCCCTACAATGAGCAGTTCTTC
CASSYELAGPYNEQFF
>-|TRBV7-2|TRBJ2-7|many
TGTGCCAGCAGCTCCCACTACGAGCAGTACTTC
CASSSHYEQYF
>-|TRBV15|TRBJ2-5|-
TGTGCCACCAGCAGAGCTCAAGAGACCCAGTACTTC
CATSRAQETQYF
>-|TRBV28|TRBJ2-7|-
TGTGCCAGCGAAAGACAGCCGAACTACGAGCAGTACTTC
CASERQPNYEQYF
>-|TRBV7-9|TRBJ2-7|-
TGTGCCAGCAGGCCCGGACAGCCCTCCTACGAGCAGTACTTC
CASRPGQPSYEQYF
>-|TRBV12-3/TRBV12-4|TRBJ2-5|few
TGTGCCAGCAGTTCCCATATGAGCATCTTGGGCGGTCCGGAGACCCAGTACTTC
CASSSHMSILGGPETQYF
>TRBD1|TRBV7-2|TRBJ1-6|-
TGTGCCAGCAGGAACCGGGACAGGGGGGTGTCACCCCTCCACTTT
CASRNRDRGVSPLHF
>-|TRBV29-1|TRBJ1-2|-
TGCAGCGTCCAAACACGGGCGGACTACACCTTC
CSVQTRADYTF
>TRBD1|TRBV5-1|TRBJ2-1|-
TGCGCCAGTAGTAGGGCCGGGACAGCTGACAATGAGCAGTTCTTC
CASSRAGTADNEQFF
>-|TRBV3-1|TRBJ1-2|-
TGTGCCAGCAGCCAAGATATTGTCACTAACTATGGCTACACCTTC
CASSQDIVTNYGYTF
>-|TRBV12-5|TRBJ2-7|-
TGTGCTAGTGGTTTGGTCATCTCCGGGACGGCGTCCTACGAGCAGTACTTC
CASGLVISGTASYEQYF
>-|TRBV29-1|TRBJ2-3|once
TGCAGCGTTGAATCCGACAGGAGCACAGATACGCAGTATTTT
CSVESDRSTDTQYF
>-|TRBV6-5|TRBJ2-7|few
TGTGCCAGCAGTCTACAGGGTCGGAGTTACGAGCAGTACTTC
CASSLQGRSYEQYF
>-|TRBV24-1|TRBJ2-1|-
TGTGCCACCAGTGAAGGGCTAGCGAGGAACAATGAGCAGTTCTTC
CATSEGLARNNEQFF
>TRBD2|TRBV5-1|TRBJ2-1|-
TGCGCCAGCAGCTTTCAGCGGGGGGCTGGGAATGAGCAGTTCTTC
CASSFQRGAGNEQFF
>TRBD2|TRBV4-3|TRBJ2-1|-
TGCGCCAGCAGCCAAGGGGCGGCGGGAGTCCGCAATGAGCAGTTCTTC
CASSQGAAGVRNEQFF
>-|TRBV7-9|TRBJ2-1|-
TGTGCCGGCAGCTCCCCGGACACCTCATACAATGAGCAGTTCTTC
CAGSSPDTSYNEQFF
>TRBD2|TRBV6-5|TRBJ2-1|-
TGTGCCAGCAGTTACCTAGGACTAGCGGGGGCCCCCCGGGATGAGCAGTTCTTC
CASSYLGLAGAPRDEQFF